This T cell receptor (beta chain) came from a study of Ad26.COV2.S vaccination and SARS-CoV-2 variants. Study results and caveats: Similar non-spike TCR breadth was seen in vaccine and placebo recipients. Vaccine recipients surpassed placebo recipients in spike-specific TCR breadth. Following vaccination, spike-specific CD8+ and CD4+ T cell responses reportedly exhibited substantial breadth. Total T cell responses may have been underestimated by the TCR breadth and depth analyses.

Germline CDR1 reads LGHNA; CDR2 reads YSLEER. V was pared by 1 base and J by 4 bases, with 11 bases of the junction left unmatched. This CDR3 has 18 amino acids. As for this clone: No antigen is known for it.

Sequencing was performed with immunoSEQ multiplex PCR; in TCRdb, only in-frame clones are kept and a portion is missing. The table records under 150,000 clones, approximately 90% of them present only once. The V gene is TRBV4-3, the J gene TRBJ2-3, with 10 bases that match TRBD2. The sequencing here drew on peripheral blood, taken after recovery from COVID-19. The TCR originated in a human donor who had recovered from COVID-19. The CDR3 protein is CASSQGASGGRGADTQYF. Here the CDR3 DNA reads TGCGCCAGCAGCCAAGGGGCTAGCGGGGGACGCGGGGCAGATACGCAGTATTTT.